This T cell receptor beta chain was documented in a study of blood T cell repertoires in COVID-19. On the study more broadly: The cDNA or gDNA used as material had been derived from T cells, B-cell-depleted T cells, or PBMCs.

Source study methods: Reference gene primers were amplified, and this amplification served to estimate nucleated cell counts. The method was immunoSEQ multiplex PCR; TCRdb's version includes in-frame clones alone and lacks a portion of them. That table supplies the V and J calls and clone size; D and trimming were determined from the DNA. The table shows some 260,000 clones, with 88% occurring only once. Seattle enrolled patients during active infection and tracked them longitudinally. The TCR sequence derives from a woman in her 30s with COVID-19, enrolled during active disease. The sequenced sample was peripheral blood.

The DNA for the CDR3 is TGTGCCAGCAGGAGGTCGGACACCGGGGAGCTGTTTTTT. It encodes CASRRSDTGELFF. The rearrangement links TRBV2 to TRBJ2-2; D is unresolved. Germline assignment: CDR1 SNHLY and CDR2 FYNNEI. This CDR3 contains 13 residues. The V end was cut by 6 bases, the J end by 3 bases, with 8 bases between.